The 22 T cell receptor beta chains presented below share a single source sample, sequenced in a study of radiation and T cells in renal cell carcinoma. As to time point: baseline pretreatment blood. Treatment given: 15 Gy SBRT to primary tumor, nephrectomy 4 weeks later. Libraries were prepared by immunoSEQ multiplex PCR; TCRdb keeps only in-frame clonotypes and omits some of them. The sample carries about 140,000 clones, around four fifths recorded once. The specimen was blood, collected from a patient whose treatment included radiotherapy and nephrectomy. The receptors here all came from a woman aged 45-65 years with renal cell carcinoma.

This clone has only a few counts. The chain has TRBV7-9 and TRBJ2-1, with 10 positions matching TRBD2. The V gene's germline CDR1 is SEHNR and CDR2 FQNEAQ (reference sequence). The CDR3 runs 15 residues. With V trimmed by 5 bases and J by 8 bases, 9 bases remained unmatched. The CDR3 bases are TGTGCCAGCAGCCCTCCCGGGACTAGCGTTCATGAGCAGTTCTTC. Amino acid sequence: CASSPPGTSVHEQFF.

This chain joins TRBV18 and TRBJ2-3, with TRBD2 matching over 15 bases. The CDR3 is 16 amino acids. V shed 1 base and J 5 bases; nucleotides not matched to a gene: 1. CDR1 is KGHSH, CDR2 LQKENI, per germline. The CDR3 coding sequence is TGTGCCAGCTCACCACAGGGACTAGCGGGAGGAGATACGCAGTATTTT. Protein: CASSPQGLAGGDTQYF.

Note on this clone: One end of the junction is discordant with germline, which a read error may explain. The rearrangement links TRBV10-3 to TRBJ2-1, with 13 bases lining up with TRBD2. The CDR3 is 14 amino acids. Per germline, CDR1 ENHRY and CDR2 SYGVKD. The CDR3 DNA follows: TGCGGGACTAGCGGGAACCACGTCTACAATGAGCAGTTCTTC. Translated: CGTSGNHVYNEQFF.

The V and J genes are TRBV5-6 and TRBJ1-5; unclear D gene. The germline V gene encodes CDR1 SGHDT and CDR2 YYEEEE. This CDR3 has 12 amino acids. Trimming pared 2 bases from V and 5 bases from J, leaving 5 bases between. This CDR3 reads CASSFGDQPQHF. The CDR3 coding sequence is TGTGCCAGCAGCTTCGGGGATCAGCCCCAGCATTTT.

V is TRBV6-1 and J is TRBJ2-1; possible D gene TRBD2, 6 bases. CDR1 and CDR2 from the germline V gene are MNHNS and SASEGT. V was clipped by 4 bases and J by 6 bases, with 13 bases between them. The CDR3 length is 14 residues. The CDR3 DNA follows: TGTGCCAGCAGTGTTCAGGGAGGAAGCAATGAGCAGTTCTTC. It specifies CASSVQGGSNEQFF.

The sample holds a few counts of this clone. The chain recombines TRBV5-1 with TRBJ1-1; D is ambiguous. Trimming shortened V by 3 bases and J by 7 bases, and 10 bases separated the two germline ends. Germline V lookup: CDR1 SGHRS, CDR2 YFSETQ. There are 12 residues in the CDR3. The CDR3 loop reads CASSSSRYEAFF. CDR3 in DNA: TGCGCCAGCAGCTCGAGCAGGTATGAAGCTTTCTTT.

This chain joins TRBV10-1 and TRBJ2-7, with 7 nucleotides matching TRBD2. The V and J ends lost 5 bases and 9 bases, in that order; junction bases with no gene match: 10. Germline lookup yields CDR1 WNHNN and CDR2 SYGVQD (reference sequence). The CDR3 covers 13 residues. The CDR3 reads CASSKDTGGVQYF. CDR3 in DNA: TGCGCCAGCAGTAAAGACACGGGAGGTGTGCAGTACTTC.

The V call is TRBV7-9, the J call TRBJ2-3; 11 nucleotides match TRBD1. With V trimmed by 5 bases and J by 7 bases, 11 bases remained unmatched. Germline CDR1 and CDR2: SEHNR and FQNEAQ (reference sequence). This CDR3 region has 16 residues. The CDR3 spells CASSPGTGGNFNTQYF. For the CDR3, the DNA is TGTGCCAGCAGCCCGGGGACAGGGGGTAACTTTAATACGCAGTATTTT.

The V gene is TRBV15, the J gene TRBJ2-3; 7 bases are shared with TRBD2. With V trimmed by 1 base and J by 3 bases, 1 base remained unmatched. From germline, CDR1 is LNHNV and CDR2 YYDKDF (reference sequence). This CDR3 spans 14 amino acids. The chain's CDR3 is CATSRGGGTDTQYF. Written as DNA, the CDR3 is TGTGCCACCAGCAGAGGGGGGGGTACAGATACGCAGTATTTT.

The chain links TRBV5-1 to TRBJ2-7; D is undetermined. Trimming cost V 0 bases and J 0 bases, with 10 bases left between them. The CDR3 is 15 residues long. The germline CDR1 and CDR2 sequences are SGHRS and YFSETQ. The CDR3 loop is CASSLDSGDSYEQYF. In DNA, the CDR3 is TGCGCCAGCAGCTTGGACTCGGGCGACTCCTACGAGCAGTACTTC.

The J gene is TRBJ2-5, the V gene TRBV4-3; 12 nucleotides line up with TRBD2. Germline V gene lookup returns CDR1 LGHNA and CDR2 YSLEER. The V and J ends lost 0 bases and 4 bases, in that order; junction bases with no gene match: 3. This CDR3 is built from 16 residues. CDR3 sequence: CASSQDLAGGLETQYF. The CDR3 nucleotides read TGCGCCAGCAGCCAAGATCTAGCGGGAGGGCTAGAGACCCAGTACTTC.

The chain couples TRBV9 to TRBJ1-4, with 9 bases fitting TRBD1. Per the germline V gene, CDR1 is SGDLS and CDR2 is YYNGEE. V gave up 0 bases and J gave up 0 bases; unmatched junction bases: 9. The CDR3 has 19 residues. The CDR3 DNA reads as TGTGCCAGCAGCGTAGGAATAGTCGGGACAGGGTCAACTAATGAAAAACTGTTTTTT. This codes for CASSVGIVGTGSTNEKLFF.

The chain carries TRBV4-2 and TRBJ1-4; perhaps TRBD1 as D (6 bases). The CDR3 consists of 15 residues. Per the germline V gene, CDR1 is LGHNA and CDR2 is YNFKEQ. Trimming took off 2 bases at V and 8 bases at J, with 15 bases between the two ends. This CDR3 reads CASSQHRDTQEKLFF. CDR3 bases: TGTGCCAGCAGCCAACACCGGGACACACAAGAAAAACTGTTTTTT.

The chain links TRBV15 to TRBJ1-5, with D uncertain. Germline V CDR1 and CDR2: LNHNV, YYDKDF (reference sequence). V shed 0 bases and J shed 4 bases, with 13 bases lying between them. The CDR3 extends over 16 amino acids. CDR3 in amino acids: CATSRDRLLRNQPQHF. The CDR3 region has the DNA TGTGCCACCAGCAGAGATAGATTGTTGAGGAATCAGCCCCAGCATTTT. Full variable domain (rest looked up from reference TRBV15 and TRBJ1-5): DAMVIQNPRYQVTQFGKPVTLSCSQTLNHNVMYWYQQKSSQAPKLLFHYYDKDFNNEADTPDNFQSRRPNTSFCFLDIRSPGLGDTAMYLCATSRDRLLRNQPQHFGDGTRLSIL.

V usage is TRBV6-1 and J usage is TRBJ1-6; D not certain. CDR3 size: 13 residues. Trimming stripped 2 bases from V and 7 bases from J, with 6 bases between. CDR1 is MNHNS and CDR2 is SASEGT in the germline V gene. As DNA, the CDR3 is TGTGCCAGCAGTGAACGGGAAAATTCACCCCTCCACTTT. Amino acid sequence: CASSERENSPLHF.

This rearrangement joins TRBV30 to TRBJ1-5, with D perhaps matching TRBD1 (5 bases). V lost 0 bases and J lost 4, with 7 bases in between. The CDR3 length is 13 residues. Germline loops: CDR1 GTSNPN, CDR2 SVGIG (reference sequence). DNA of the CDR3: TGTGCCTGGAGTGTACAGGAGAATCAGCCCCAGCATTTT. Its protein is CAWSVQENQPQHF.

This sequence joins TRBV29-1 and TRBJ2-1; 7 nucleotides match TRBD2. The CDR3 is 13 amino acids. V trimming: 6 bases; J trimming: 5 bases; junction bases outside the gene matches: 7. The germline V gene has CDR1 SQVTM and CDR2 ANQGSEA. The CDR3 loop reads CSVPGLDDNEQFF. CDR3 bases: TGCAGCGTCCCCGGACTAGACGACAATGAGCAGTTCTTC.

The genes are TRBV9 and TRBJ1-6, with TRBD1 matching over 7 bases. This CDR3 has 15 residues. Germline CDR1 and CDR2: SGDLS and YYNGEE. V lost 5 bases, J lost 5 bases, and 7 bases stayed unmatched. Here the CDR3 reads CASSGMGQNNSPLHF. The DNA for the CDR3 is TGTGCCAGCAGTGGTATGGGACAGAATAATTCACCCCTCCACTTT.

The rearrangement joins TRBV5-1 to TRBJ2-7, with TRBD1 matching over 7 bases. This CDR3 has 14 amino acids. Germline loops: CDR1 SGHRS, CDR2 YFSETQ. The ends lost 4 bases at V and 0 bases at J; junction bases unmatched: 4. The DNA for the CDR3 is TGCGCCAGCAGCCTTGGGACAGCCTCCTACGAGCAGTACTTC. Translation gives CASSLGTASYEQYF.

The chain combines TRBV7-2 with TRBJ2-7, with D hard to call. Germline V gene sequence: CDR1 SGHTA, CDR2 FQGNSA. The CDR3 runs to 13 residues. Trimming shortened V by 2 bases and J by 3 bases, and 8 bases separated the two germline ends. The CDR3 loop is CASSLPTLYEQYF. DNA for the CDR3: TGTGCCAGCAGCTTACCGACCCTCTACGAGCAGTACTTC.

This clone was picked up one time. The chain couples TRBV27 to TRBJ2-2; TRBD1 aligns across 7 bases. J gave up 6 bases and V 5 bases, and 12 bases lay outside the gene matches. Germline V gives CDR1 MNHEY, CDR2 SMNVEV (reference sequence). This CDR3 has 16 amino acids. The CDR3 is CASSPAGGIFAGELFF. The CDR3 nucleotides read TGTGCCAGCAGTCCCGCAGGGGGAATATTCGCCGGGGAGCTGTTTTTT.

CDR3 sequence: CASSQDLDSGTGELFF. The CDR3 region has the DNA TGTGCCAGCAGCCAAGATCTAGACAGCGGCACCGGGGAGCTGTTTTTT. The V gene is TRBV14, the J gene TRBJ2-2; the D gene could be TRBD1 or TRBD2 (5 bases each). The CDR3 totals 16 residues. Per the germline V gene, CDR1 is SGHDN and CDR2 is FVKESK. Trimming took off 0 bases at V and 4 bases at J, with 12 bases between the two ends.